A single sample gave rise to the 12 T cell receptor beta chains below, sequenced in a study of T cell repertoires in cytomegalovirus infection. The antigens these receptors bind are not known. Each CDR3 protein gets one entry after TCRdb re-called the reads with MiXCR. This table has approximately 730,000 distinct CDR3 sequences, around 35% appearing once. The sample in question was cultured PBMCs, obtained from culture after CMV antigen stimulation. The source of these receptors is a human donor in good health (CMV status not recorded). Some clones in this sample may be carry-over from other donors' samples.

This sequence joins TRBV18 and TRBJ2-5, with D maybe TRBD1 (5 bases). Germline CDR1 and CDR2: KGHSH and LQKENI. This CDR3 spans 16 amino acids. V gave up 2 bases and J gave up 2 bases, with 15 bases separating them. The CDR3 nucleotides are TGTGCCAGCTCACCAAGGCTCGCAGGGAATCAAGAGACCCAGTACTTC. Translating gives CASSPRLAGNQETQYF. Using reference TRBV18 and TRBJ2-5 for the parts outside the CDR3, the full variable domain is NAGVMQNPRHLVRRRGQEARLRCSPMKGHSHVYWYRQLPEEGLKFMVYLQKENIIDESGMPKERFSAEFPKEGPSILRIQQVVRGDSAAYFCASSPRLAGNQETQYFGPGTRLLVL.

There are a few counts of this clonotype. V gene TRBV10-3 combines with J gene TRBJ2-3, with 12 bases aligning to TRBD1. Germline CDR1 and CDR2: ENHRY and SYGVKD. The CDR3 extends over 16 amino acids. V was clipped by 4 bases and J by 4 bases; unmatched bases: 6. The CDR3 DNA sequence: TGTGCCATCAGTGGACCGGGGACAGGGGGCCCAGATACGCAGTATTTT. Amino acids: CAISGPGTGGPDTQYF.

V is TRBV12-3 or TRBV12-4 and J is TRBJ1-5; D unclear. The CDR3 consists of 12 residues. Between the trimmed V and J ends, which lost 5 bases and 10 bases, there was a span of 12 bases. In DNA form, the CDR3 reads TGTGCCAGCAGTCAGCGAGGGCACCCCCAGCATTTT. Translation: CASSQRGHPQHF.

This clonotype was observed at least ten times. The V call is TRBV7-2, the J call TRBJ2-4; D not certain. Trimming removed 5 bases at V and 4 bases at J, with 12 bases between. Germline CDR1 reads SGHTA; CDR2 reads FQGNSA. This CDR3 has 14 amino acids. CDR3 loop: CASSASAGKNIQYF. In DNA form, the CDR3 reads TGTGCCAGCAGCGCCAGTGCCGGTAAAAACATTCAGTACTTC.

This rearrangement joins TRBV6-2 or TRBV6-3 to TRBJ2-4; TRBD1 matches 7 bases. V trimming: 8 bases; J trimming: 5 bases; junction bases outside the gene matches: 12. The CDR3 totals 15 residues. Germline loops: CDR1 MNHEY, CDR2 SVGEGT. In DNA form, the CDR3 reads TGTGCCAGCGGCCCTACGGACAGGCGGGAAAACATTCAGTACTTC. Encoded protein: CASGPTDRRENIQYF.

There are many counts of this clonotype. V and J are TRBV7-2 and TRBJ2-3; 10 bases agree with TRBD2. The CDR3 spans 15 residues. V lost 4 bases, J lost 1 base, and 2 bases stayed unmatched. Looked up from germline, CDR1 is SGHTA and CDR2 is FQGNSA. The CDR3, as DNA: TGTGCCAGCAGCTCCGGGACTAGCGGCACAGATACGCAGTATTTT. This codes for CASSSGTSGTDTQYF.

The chain combines TRBV18 with TRBJ2-7; 12 bases map to TRBD2. V lost 4 bases, J lost 4 bases, and 11 bases stayed unmatched. The germline V gene has CDR1 KGHSH and CDR2 LQKENI. The CDR3 is made up of 17 amino acids. The CDR3 reads CASSLPLLAGGGYEQYF. As DNA, the CDR3 is TGTGCCAGCTCACTACCCCTCCTAGCGGGAGGGGGTTACGAGCAGTACTTC.

In this sample, this clonotype turned up a few times. This chain uses TRBV5-1 with TRBJ2-5, with D unclear. The germline CDR1 and CDR2 sequences are SGHRS and YFSETQ. The CDR3 is 14 amino acids. Trimming pared 2 bases from V and 2 bases from J, leaving 10 bases between. CDR3 coding DNA: TGCGCCAGCAGCTTCGGTACAGCACAAGAGACCCAGTACTTC. It yields the protein CASSFGTAQETQYF.

The J gene is TRBJ2-3, the V gene TRBV7-8; D possibly corresponds to TRBD1 (6 bases). The ends were cut back, 6 bases at V and 6 bases at J, with 13 bases in the middle. The CDR3 runs to 13 residues. Germline loops: CDR1 SGHVS, CDR2 FQNEAQ. CDR3 sequence (DNA): TGTGCCAGCAGGGGGGCCGTGCATGATACGCAGTATTTT. Translated, it gives CASRGAVHDTQYF.

This clonotype was observed a handful of times. CDR3: CASSGLGQNAYEQYF. The CDR3 coding sequence is TGTGCCAGCAGTGGGCTGGGACAGAACGCCTACGAGCAGTACTTC. The rearrangement links TRBV28 to TRBJ2-7, with 7 bases aligning to TRBD1. With V trimmed by 5 bases and J by 2 bases, 9 bases remained unmatched. This CDR3 is built from 15 residues. Germline loops: CDR1 MDHEN, CDR2 SYDVKM. Complete variable domain (other parts from reference TRBV28 and TRBJ2-7): DVKVTQSSRYLVKRTGEKVFLECVQDMDHENMFWYRQDPGLGLRLIYFSYDVKMKEKGDIPEGYSVSREKKERFSLILESASTNQTSMYLCASSGLGQNAYEQYFGPGTRLTVT.

The chain links TRBV7-2 to TRBJ2-7, with D hard to call. CDR3 length: 12 amino acids. The germline V gene encodes CDR1 SGHTA and CDR2 FQGNSA. V lost 5 bases and J lost 6, with 11 bases in between. The CDR3 coding sequence is TGTGCCAGCAGCCCGAAGCGCTTCGAGCAGTACTTC. Translation: CASSPKRFEQYF. Looking up the rest from reference TRBV7-2 and TRBJ2-7 gives the full variable domain: GAGVSQSPSNKVTEKGKDVELRCDPISGHTALYWYRQSLGQGLEFLIYFQGNSAPDKSGLPSDRFSAERTGGSVSTLTIQRTQQEDSAVYLCASSPKRFEQYFGPGTRLTVT.

The gene calls are TRBV7-4 and TRBJ2-1; 16 bases line up with TRBD2. The CDR3 is made up of 17 amino acids. CDR1 and CDR2 from the germline V gene are SGHVT and SQSDAQ. After removal of 6 bases from V and 9 bases from J, the junction contained 11 bases not matched to a gene. The CDR3 sequence is CASSSGGGLAGGLEQFF. Written as DNA, the CDR3 is TGTGCCAGCAGTTCAGGCGGGGGACTAGCGGGAGGGCTTGAGCAGTTCTTC.